Below are 13 T cell receptor beta chains sequenced from a single sample in a study of T cell repertoires in cytomegalovirus infection. No antigen has been assigned to these receptors. One entry per CDR3 protein, called by TCRdb with MiXCR from the reads. The sample lists about 920,000 distinct CDR3 sequences; roughly 30% were seen once. The sample was cultured CD8+ T cells from PBMCs, taken from culture after CMV antigen stimulation. The receptors originated from a human donor in good health (CMV status not recorded). Some clones in this sample may be carry-over from other donors' samples.

This clonotype was found a few times. The chain couples TRBV7-9 to TRBJ1-2; TRBD1 might be the D (6 bases). Trimming took 3 bases from V and 7 from J, leaving 12 bases between them. Germline V lookup: CDR1 SEHNR, CDR2 FQNEAQ (reference sequence). This CDR3 is built from 13 residues. The CDR3 region has the DNA TGTGCCAGCAGCTTCCCCAGGGGCGGTGGCTACACCTTC. This encodes CASSFPRGGGYTF.

V usage is TRBV29-1 and J usage is TRBJ2-2; TRBD2 might be the D (5 bases). This CDR3 is 14 amino acids long. V gave up 3 bases and J gave up 4 bases, with 12 bases separating them. Germline CDR1 SQVTM, CDR2 ANQGSEA. CDR3 sequence: CSVEWGAVTGELFF. The DNA for the CDR3 is TGCAGCGTTGAGTGGGGAGCGGTCACCGGGGAGCTGTTTTTT.

The V and J genes are TRBV4-1 and TRBJ2-3, with D unresolved. Germline assignment: CDR1 MGHRA and CDR2 YSYEKL. The CDR3 has 13 amino acids. The V end was cut by 0 bases, the J end by 3 bases, with 4 bases between. This chain's CDR3 is CASSQDRTDTQYF. DNA of the CDR3: TGCGCCAGCAGCCAAGATCGGACAGATACGCAGTATTTT.

This chain joins TRBV28 and TRBJ2-1, with D tentatively TRBD2 (5 bases). Per the germline V gene, CDR1 is MDHEN and CDR2 is SYDVKM. V was trimmed by 3 bases and J by 6 bases, leaving 21 bases between them. The CDR3 spans 17 residues. The DNA for the CDR3 is TGTGCCAGCAGTTTCGTGGGGATGCTCGGGGTTCCCAATGAGCAGTTCTTC. This sequence encodes CASSFVGMLGVPNEQFF.

The chain combines TRBV7-9 with TRBJ2-1; 10 bases align to TRBD2. Looked up from germline, CDR1 is SEHNR and CDR2 is FQNEAQ (reference sequence). Trimming at V came to 5 bases and at J to 6 bases, leaving 7 bases not matched to a gene. CDR3 length: 15 residues. The DNA of the CDR3 is TGTGCCAGCAGCCCGGGACTAGCGTACCTCAATGAGCAGTTCTTC. Its translation: CASSPGLAYLNEQFF.

In this sample, this clonotype turned up many times. V gene TRBV12-3 or TRBV12-4 combines with J gene TRBJ1-2; the D gene is possibly TRBD1 (5 bases). This CDR3 contains 16 residues. V lost 7 bases and J 2 bases, leaving 20 bases between the germline ends. CDR3 DNA sequence: TGTGCCAGCACCCACCCGGCGGGGGTTTTCAACTATGGCTACACCTTC. Protein product: CASTHPAGVFNYGYTF.

V and J are TRBV5-4 and TRBJ2-7; D uncertain. The CDR3 contains 14 residues. Germline loops: CDR1 SGHNT, CDR2 YYREEE (reference sequence). The V gene lost 4 bases and the J gene lost 0 bases, with 11 bases spanning the gap. CDR3 amino acids: CASSLDGRSYEQYF. The CDR3 nucleotides read TGTGCCAGCAGCCTGGACGGACGCTCCTACGAGCAGTACTTC.

This clonotype occurred many times. The chain employs TRBV6-5 and TRBJ2-4; possible D gene TRBD2, 5 bases. The CDR3 covers 16 residues. V was cut by 0 bases and J by 1 base, with 10 bases left in between. Per germline, CDR1 MNHEY and CDR2 SVGAGI. CDR3 nucleotide sequence: TGTGCCAGCAGTTACTCTGGAGGTAGCGCCAAAAACATTCAGTACTTC. Translating it yields CASSYSGGSAKNIQYF.

On this clonotype itself: A much larger clone differs from this one at a single base, so this may be a read error. The rearrangement uses TRBV7-8 and TRBJ2-1; D perhaps matches TRBD1 (6 bases). The CDR3 is 15 amino acids. Germline V gene sequence: CDR1 SGHVS, CDR2 FQNEAQ. Here the CDR3 DNA reads TGTGTCAGCAGAACCCAGGGGCAAGGTAACAATGAGCAGTTCTTC. Translating it yields CVSRTQGQGNNEQFF. Variable domain in full (rest from reference TRBV7-8 and TRBJ2-1): GAGVSQSPRYKVAKRGQDVALRCDPISGHVSLFWYQQALGQGPEFLTYFQNEAQLDKSGLPSDRFFAERPEGSVSTLKIQRTQQEDSAVYLCVSRTQGQGNNEQFFGPGTRLTVL.

This chain links TRBV2 with TRBJ1-5, with TRBD1 matching 9 bases. Trimming removed 9 bases from V and 6 bases from J; junction bases left unmatched: 3. CDR3 length: 12 residues. Germline-derived CDR1 and CDR2 are SNHLY and FYNNEI. CDR3 protein: CASTGGVQPQHF. Here the CDR3 DNA reads TGTGCCAGTACAGGGGGCGTTCAGCCCCAGCATTTT.

This chain joins TRBV7-3 and TRBJ2-1; TRBD2 matches 7 bases. The CDR3 contains 15 residues. Germline V gene sequence: CDR1 SGHTA, CDR2 FQGTGA. V was clipped by 2 bases and J by 4 bases; unmatched bases: 5. As DNA, the CDR3 is TGTGCCAGCAGCTTACCTAGCGGTCCATACAATGAGCAGTTCTTC. This codes for CASSLPSGPYNEQFF.

This clonotype was counted a few times. The genes are TRBV7-9 and TRBJ1-2; D is unclear. The germline V gene encodes CDR1 SEHNR and CDR2 FQNEAQ (reference sequence). This CDR3 is 15 amino acids long. The ends were cut back, 6 bases at V and 0 bases at J, with 14 bases in the middle. The CDR3 nucleotides are TGTGCCAGCAGACCCCCTGGGAGGGCTAACTATGGCTACACCTTC. Translation: CASRPPGRANYGYTF. The full variable domain, in which reference TRBV7-9 and TRBJ1-2 provide the parts outside the CDR3, is DTGVSQNPRHKITKRGQNVTFRCDPISEHNRLYWYRQTLGQGPEFLTYFQNEAQLEKSRLLSDRFSAERPKGSFSTLEIQRTEQGDSAMYLCASRPPGRANYGYTFGSGTRLTVV.

The rearrangement joins TRBV20-1 to TRBJ2-7; D might be TRBD2 (6 bases). Trimming removed 6 bases at V and 0 bases at J, with 12 bases between. Germline CDR1 is DFQATT and CDR2 is SNEGSKA (reference sequence). The CDR3 loop spans 13 amino acids. The CDR3: CSARDSNSYEQYF. In nucleotides, the CDR3 is TGCAGTGCCCGGGACTCGAACTCCTACGAGCAGTACTTC.